The 7 T cell receptor beta chains below were found in one sample sequenced in a study of blood T cell repertoires in COVID-19. Produced via immunoSEQ multiplex PCR; TCRdb's table is partial and in-frame only. The table shows about 190,000 clones, with about 80% occurring only once. Sequenced: peripheral blood. These receptors originate from a man aged 25-45 years with active or convalescent COVID-19.

CDR3 protein: CASSFDKQRGGNEQFF. The CDR3 DNA reads TGCGCCAGCAGCTTCGACAAGCAGCGGGGCGGCAATGAGCAGTTCTTC. The V and J genes are TRBV5-1 and TRBJ2-1, with 7 bases lining up with TRBD2. Germline values: CDR1 SGHRS, CDR2 YFSETQ. V lost 2 bases, J lost 6 bases, and 11 bases stayed unmatched. The CDR3 contains 16 residues.

The sample holds one count of this clone. The chain couples TRBV2 to TRBJ2-1; D possibly corresponds to TRBD2 (5 bases). Per germline, CDR1 SNHLY and CDR2 FYNNEI. V lost 2 bases and J lost 0, with 11 bases in between. This CDR3 has 16 residues. The CDR3 DNA sequence: TGTGCCAGCAGTGAAAGAGGGCTGAGCTCCTACAATGAGCAGTTCTTC. Its translation is CASSERGLSSYNEQFF.

The genes are TRBV11-2 and TRBJ2-7, with TRBD2 matching 7 bases. This CDR3 contains 15 residues. V shed 3 bases, J shed 0 bases, and the junction held 5 bases outside the gene matches. Germline V lookup: CDR1 SGHAT, CDR2 FQNNGV. CDR3 in amino acids: CASSLGRESSYEQYF. CDR3 nucleotides: TGTGCCAGCAGCTTGGGGCGGGAGAGCTCCTACGAGCAGTACTTC.

This chain joins TRBV2 and TRBJ1-4; 8 nucleotides line up with TRBD1. The length of the CDR3 is 14 residues. Per the germline V gene, CDR1 is SNHLY and CDR2 is FYNNEI. V lost 6 bases to trimming and J lost 2 bases; unmatched junction nucleotides: 2. The CDR3 region is CASRWTGTNEKLFF. The CDR3 DNA reads as TGTGCCAGCAGATGGACAGGGACTAATGAAAAACTGTTTTTT. The full variable domain, in which reference TRBV2 and TRBJ1-4 provide the parts outside the CDR3, is EPEVTQTPSHQVTQMGQEVILRCVPISNHLYFYWYRQILGQKVEFLVSFYNNEISEKSEIFDDQFSVERPDGSNFTLKIRSTKLEDSAMYFCASRWTGTNEKLFFGSGTQLSVL.

This chain links TRBV5-5 with TRBJ1-1; a weak D match, TRBD1 (5 bases). V shed 3 bases and J shed 5 bases, with 11 bases lying between them. CDR3 length: 13 residues. Germline CDR1 reads SGHKS; CDR2 reads YYEKEE (reference sequence). This chain's CDR3 is CASSSTRQTEAFF. Here the CDR3 DNA reads TGTGCCAGCAGCTCCACTCGACAGACTGAAGCTTTCTTT.

The chain employs TRBV20-1 and TRBJ1-2, with D possibly TRBD1 on 6 matching bases. Deletions cut 3 bases from V and 2 bases from J, with 13 bases between. This CDR3 contains 14 residues. The germline CDR1 and CDR2 sequences are DFQATT and SNEGSKA (reference sequence). Here the CDR3 reads CSASRTAVNYGYTF. CDR3 bases: TGCAGTGCTAGTAGGACAGCCGTAAACTATGGCTACACCTTC.

A few counts support this clone. The rearrangement joins TRBV19 to TRBJ1-6; D ambiguous. Germline CDR1 LNHDA, CDR2 SQIVND (reference sequence). The length of the CDR3 is 12 residues. Trimming took 3 bases from V and 6 from J, leaving 3 bases between them. The CDR3 spells CASSIGNSPLHF. The CDR3 DNA reads as TGTGCCAGTAGTATCGGTAATTCACCCCTCCACTTT. Drawing the rest from reference TRBV19 and TRBJ1-6, the complete variable domain is DGGITQSPKYLFRKEGQNVTLSCEQNLNHDAMYWYRQDPGQGLRLIYYSQIVNDFQKGDIAEGYSVSREKKESFPLTVTSAQKNPTAFYLCASSIGNSPLHFGNGTRLTVT.